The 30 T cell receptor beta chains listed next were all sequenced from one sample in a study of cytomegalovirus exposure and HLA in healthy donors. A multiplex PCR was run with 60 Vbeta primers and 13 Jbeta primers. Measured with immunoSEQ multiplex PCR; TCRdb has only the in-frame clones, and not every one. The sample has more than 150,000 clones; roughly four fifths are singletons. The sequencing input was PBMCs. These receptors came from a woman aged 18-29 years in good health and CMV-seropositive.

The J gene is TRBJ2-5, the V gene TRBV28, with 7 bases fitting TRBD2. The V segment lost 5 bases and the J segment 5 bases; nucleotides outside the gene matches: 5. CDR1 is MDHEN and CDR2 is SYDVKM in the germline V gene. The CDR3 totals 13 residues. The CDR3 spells CASSQTSRETQYF. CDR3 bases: TGTGCCAGCAGTCAGACTAGCCGCGAGACCCAGTACTTC.

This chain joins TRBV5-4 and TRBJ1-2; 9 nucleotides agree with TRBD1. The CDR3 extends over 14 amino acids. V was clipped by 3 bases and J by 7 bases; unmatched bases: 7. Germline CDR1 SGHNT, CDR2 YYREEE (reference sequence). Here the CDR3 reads CASSSPRDRVGYTF. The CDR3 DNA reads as TGTGCCAGCAGCTCCCCCCGGGACAGGGTTGGCTACACCTTC.

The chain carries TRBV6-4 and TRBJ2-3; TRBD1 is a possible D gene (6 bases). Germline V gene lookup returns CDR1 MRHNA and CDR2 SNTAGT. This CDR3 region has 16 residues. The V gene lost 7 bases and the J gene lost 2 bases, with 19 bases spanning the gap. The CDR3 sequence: CASNISGQKATDTQYF. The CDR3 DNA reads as TGTGCCAGCAACATATCAGGACAGAAGGCCACAGATACGCAGTATTTT.

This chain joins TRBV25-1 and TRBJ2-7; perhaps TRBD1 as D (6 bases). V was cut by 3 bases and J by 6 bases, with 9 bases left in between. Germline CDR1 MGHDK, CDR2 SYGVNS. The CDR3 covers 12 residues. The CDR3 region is CASSDPTGEQYV. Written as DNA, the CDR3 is TGTGCCAGCAGTGATCCGACAGGCGAGCAGTACGTC.

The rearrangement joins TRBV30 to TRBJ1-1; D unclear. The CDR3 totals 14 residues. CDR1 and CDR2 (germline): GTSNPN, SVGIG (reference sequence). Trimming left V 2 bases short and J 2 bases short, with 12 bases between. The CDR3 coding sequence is TGTGCCTGGAGTTTTGACAAATTTAACACTGAAGCTTTCTTT. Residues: CAWSFDKFNTEAFF. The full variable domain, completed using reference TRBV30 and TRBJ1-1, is SQTIHQWPATLVQPVGSPLSLECTVEGTSNPNLYWYRQAAGRGLQLLFYSVGIGQISSEVPQNLSASRPQDRQFILSSKKLLLSDSGFYLCAWSFDKFNTEAFFGQGTRLTVV.

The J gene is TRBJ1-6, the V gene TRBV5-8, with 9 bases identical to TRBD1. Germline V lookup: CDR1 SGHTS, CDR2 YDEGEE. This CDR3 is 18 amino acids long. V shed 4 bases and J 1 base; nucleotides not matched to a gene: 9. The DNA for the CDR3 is TGTGCCAGCAGCCACACCCCGGGACAGGGATCCTATAATTCACCCCTCCACTTT. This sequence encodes CASSHTPGQGSYNSPLHF.

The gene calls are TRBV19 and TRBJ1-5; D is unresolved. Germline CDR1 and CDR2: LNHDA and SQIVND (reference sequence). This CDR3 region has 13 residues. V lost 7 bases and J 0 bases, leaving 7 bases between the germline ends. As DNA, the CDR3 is TGTGCCAGTACAACTTATAGCAATCAGCCCCAGCATTTT. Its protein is CASTTYSNQPQHF.

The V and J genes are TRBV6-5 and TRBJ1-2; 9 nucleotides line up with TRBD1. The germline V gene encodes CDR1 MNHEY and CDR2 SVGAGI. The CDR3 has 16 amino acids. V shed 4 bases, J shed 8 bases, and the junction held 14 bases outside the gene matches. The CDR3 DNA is TGTGCCAGCAGTTCCTTCGAAGGACAGGGGATGTACGGCTACACCTTC. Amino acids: CASSSFEGQGMYGYTF.

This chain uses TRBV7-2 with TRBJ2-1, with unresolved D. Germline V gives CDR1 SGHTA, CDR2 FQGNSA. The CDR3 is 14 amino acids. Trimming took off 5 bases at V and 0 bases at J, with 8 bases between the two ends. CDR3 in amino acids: CASSPRSSYNEQFF. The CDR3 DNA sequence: TGTGCCAGCAGCCCAAGGAGCTCCTACAATGAGCAGTTCTTC. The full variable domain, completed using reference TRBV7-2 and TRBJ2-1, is GAGVSQSPSNKVTEKGKDVELRCDPISGHTALYWYRQSLGQGLEFLIYFQGNSAPDKSGLPSDRFSAERTGGSVSTLTIQRTQQEDSAVYLCASSPRSSYNEQFFGPGTRLTVL.

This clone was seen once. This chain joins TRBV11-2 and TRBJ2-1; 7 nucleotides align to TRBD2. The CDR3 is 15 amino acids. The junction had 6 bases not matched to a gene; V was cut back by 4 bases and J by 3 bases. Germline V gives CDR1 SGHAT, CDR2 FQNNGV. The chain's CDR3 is CASSSGTTFYNEQFF. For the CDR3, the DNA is TGTGCCAGCAGCTCCGGGACTACGTTCTACAATGAGCAGTTCTTC.

Here the CDR3 reads CSATSVTEAFF. As DNA, the CDR3 is TGCAGTGCTACTTCCGTTACTGAAGCTTTCTTT. V and J are TRBV20-1 and TRBJ1-1, with D unclear. Germline loops: CDR1 DFQATT, CDR2 SNEGSKA (reference sequence). V was clipped by 4 bases and J by 5 bases, with 8 bases between them. The CDR3 is 11 amino acids.

The CDR3 loop reads CASRLSTGNEQYF. In nucleotides, the CDR3 is TGTGCCAGTAGACTTTCGACAGGGAACGAGCAGTACTTC. The chain recombines TRBV19 with TRBJ2-7; 7 positions agree with TRBD1. Trimming at V came to 6 bases and at J to 5 bases, leaving 7 bases not matched to a gene. The germline V gene encodes CDR1 LNHDA and CDR2 SQIVND (reference sequence). This CDR3 comprises 13 residues.

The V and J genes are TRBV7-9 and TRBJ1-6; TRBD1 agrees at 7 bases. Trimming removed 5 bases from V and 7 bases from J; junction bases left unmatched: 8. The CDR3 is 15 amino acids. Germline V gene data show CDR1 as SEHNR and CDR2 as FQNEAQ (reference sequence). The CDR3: CASSHRQGVNSPLHF. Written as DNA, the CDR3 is TGTGCCAGCAGCCATCGACAGGGAGTCAATTCACCCCTCCACTTT.

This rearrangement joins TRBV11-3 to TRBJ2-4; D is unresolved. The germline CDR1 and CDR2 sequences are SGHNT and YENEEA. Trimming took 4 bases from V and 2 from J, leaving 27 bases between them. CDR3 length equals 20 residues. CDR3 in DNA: TGTGCCAGCAGCTCCACCGTCAACAGAGTATACACAAACACCAAAAACATTCAGTACTTC. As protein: CASSSTVNRVYTNTKNIQYF.

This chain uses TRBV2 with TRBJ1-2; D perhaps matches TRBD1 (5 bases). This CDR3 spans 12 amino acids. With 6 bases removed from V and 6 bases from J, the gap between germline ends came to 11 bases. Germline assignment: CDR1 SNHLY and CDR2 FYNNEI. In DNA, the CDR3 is TGTGCCAGCAGAGGGGATACGAATGGCTACACCTTC. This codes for CASRGDTNGYTF.

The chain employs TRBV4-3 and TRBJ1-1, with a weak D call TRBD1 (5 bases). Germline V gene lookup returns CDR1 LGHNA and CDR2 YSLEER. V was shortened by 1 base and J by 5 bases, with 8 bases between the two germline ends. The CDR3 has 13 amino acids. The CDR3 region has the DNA TGCGCCAGCAGCCAAGTGGGGGGGACTGAAGCTTTCTTT. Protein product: CASSQVGGTEAFF.

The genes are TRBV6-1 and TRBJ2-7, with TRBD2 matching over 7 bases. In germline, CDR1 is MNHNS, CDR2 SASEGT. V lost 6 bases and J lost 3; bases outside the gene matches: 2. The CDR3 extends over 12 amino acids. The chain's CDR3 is CASRGGGYEQYV. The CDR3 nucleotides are TGTGCCAGCAGGGGCGGGGGCTACGAGCAGTACGTC.

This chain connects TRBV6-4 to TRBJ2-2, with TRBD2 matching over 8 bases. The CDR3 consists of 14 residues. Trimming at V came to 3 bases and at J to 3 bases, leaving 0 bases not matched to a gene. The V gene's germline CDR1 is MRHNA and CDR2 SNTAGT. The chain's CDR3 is CASSEAGDTGELFF. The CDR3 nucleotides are TGTGCCAGCAGTGAAGCGGGGGACACCGGGGAGCTGTTTTTT.

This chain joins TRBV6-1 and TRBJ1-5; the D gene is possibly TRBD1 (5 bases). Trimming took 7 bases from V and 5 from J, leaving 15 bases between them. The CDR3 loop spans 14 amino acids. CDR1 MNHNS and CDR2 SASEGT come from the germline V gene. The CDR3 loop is CASTEAQGHQPQHF. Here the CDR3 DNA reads TGTGCCAGCACCGAGGCGCAGGGTCATCAGCCCCAGCATTTT.

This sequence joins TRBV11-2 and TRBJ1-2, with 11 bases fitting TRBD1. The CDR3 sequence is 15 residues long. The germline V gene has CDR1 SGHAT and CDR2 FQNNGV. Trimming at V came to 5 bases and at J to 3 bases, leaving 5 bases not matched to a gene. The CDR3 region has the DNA TGTGCCAGCAGCCAAGGGACAGGGGGGTACTATGGCTACACCTTC. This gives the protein CASSQGTGGYYGYTF.

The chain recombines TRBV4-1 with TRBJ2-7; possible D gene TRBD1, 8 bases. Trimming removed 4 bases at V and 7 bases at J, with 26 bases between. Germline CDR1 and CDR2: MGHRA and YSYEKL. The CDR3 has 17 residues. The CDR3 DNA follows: TGCGCCAGCAGCCTCCAGGGGGCTGGGAGGGACCGGCGGGAGCAGTACTTC. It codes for CASSLQGAGRDRREQYF.

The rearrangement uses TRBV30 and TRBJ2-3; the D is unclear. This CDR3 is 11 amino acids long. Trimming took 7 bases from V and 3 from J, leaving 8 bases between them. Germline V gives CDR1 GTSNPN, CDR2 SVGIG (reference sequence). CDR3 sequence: CALLLTDTQYF. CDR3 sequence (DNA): TGTGCCTTATTACTGACAGATACGCAGTATTTT.

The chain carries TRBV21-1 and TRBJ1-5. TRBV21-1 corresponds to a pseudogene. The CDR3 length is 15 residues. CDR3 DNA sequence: TGTGCCAGCAGCAAAGGGGTGGTGGCGGCTCAGCCCCAGCATTTT. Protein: CASSKGVVAAQPQHF.

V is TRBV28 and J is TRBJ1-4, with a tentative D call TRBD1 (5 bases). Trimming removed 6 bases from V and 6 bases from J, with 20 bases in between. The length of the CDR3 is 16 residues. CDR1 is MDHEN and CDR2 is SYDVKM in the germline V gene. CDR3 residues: CASSPLRRGADEKLFF. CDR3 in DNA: TGTGCCAGCAGCCCCCTCCGAAGGGGCGCCGATGAAAAACTGTTTTTT.

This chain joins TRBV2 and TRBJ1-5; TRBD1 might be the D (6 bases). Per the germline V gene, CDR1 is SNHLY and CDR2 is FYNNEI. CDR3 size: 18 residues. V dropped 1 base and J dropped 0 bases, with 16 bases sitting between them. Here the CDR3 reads CASSEGALGGHSNQPQHF. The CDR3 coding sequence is TGTGCCAGCAGTGAAGGGGCCCTGGGGGGGCATAGCAATCAGCCCCAGCATTTT.

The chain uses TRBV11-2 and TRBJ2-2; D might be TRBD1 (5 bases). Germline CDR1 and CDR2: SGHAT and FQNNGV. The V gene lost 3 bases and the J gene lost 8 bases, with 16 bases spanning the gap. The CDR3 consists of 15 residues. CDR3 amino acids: CASSLAQGVVGELFF. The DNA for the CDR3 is TGTGCCAGCAGCTTGGCGCAGGGCGTAGTAGGGGAGCTGTTTTTT.

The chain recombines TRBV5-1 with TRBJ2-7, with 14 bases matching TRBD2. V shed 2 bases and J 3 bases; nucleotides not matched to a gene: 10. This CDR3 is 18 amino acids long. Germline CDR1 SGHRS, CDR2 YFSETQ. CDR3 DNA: TGCGCCAGCAGCTTTGGATGGGGCGGGACTAGCGGGGGCTACGAGCAGTACTTC. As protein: CASSFGWGGTSGGYEQYF. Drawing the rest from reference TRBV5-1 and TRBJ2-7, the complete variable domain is KAGVTQTPRYLIKTRGQQVTLSCSPISGHRSVSWYQQTPGQGLQFLFEYFSETQRNKGNFPGRFSGRQFSNSRSEMNVSTLELGDSALYLCASSFGWGGTSGGYEQYFGPGTRLTVT.

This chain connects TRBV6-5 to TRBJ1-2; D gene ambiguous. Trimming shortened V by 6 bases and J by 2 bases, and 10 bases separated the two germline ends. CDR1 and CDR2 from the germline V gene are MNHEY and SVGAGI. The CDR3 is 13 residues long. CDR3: CASRSTENYGYTF. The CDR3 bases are TGTGCCAGCAGATCTACTGAGAACTATGGCTACACCTTC.

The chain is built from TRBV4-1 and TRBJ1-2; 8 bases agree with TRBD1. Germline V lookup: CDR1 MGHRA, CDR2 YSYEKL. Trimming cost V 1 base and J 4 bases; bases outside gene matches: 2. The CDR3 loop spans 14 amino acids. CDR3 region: CASSQVDRVYGYTF. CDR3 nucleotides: TGCGCCAGCAGCCAAGTGGACAGGGTCTATGGCTACACCTTC.

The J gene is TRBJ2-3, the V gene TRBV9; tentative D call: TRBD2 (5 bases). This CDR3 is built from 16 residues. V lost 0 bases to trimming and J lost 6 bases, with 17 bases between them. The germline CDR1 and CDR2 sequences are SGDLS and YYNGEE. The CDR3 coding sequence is TGTGCCAGCAGCGTAGTATCATACCATCGAGGGGATACGCAGTATTTT. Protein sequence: CASSVVSYHRGDTQYF.